These T cell receptor beta chains were read from a single sample in a study of T cells after yellow fever vaccination. TCRdb called the 5' RACE reads again in MiXCR, with one record for every CDR3 protein. The sample lists approximately 250,000 distinct CDR3 sequences, roughly 6.2% occurring once. Sequencing used CD4+ T cells sorted from PBMCs, obtained on the day of the yellow fever booster vaccination. Receptors were obtained from a man aged 25-45 years who received the YFV17D yellow fever vaccine. The CDR3 runs from the conserved cysteine through the conserved F or W. The order of the fields is clone size, V gene, D gene, J gene, CDR3 protein, CDR3 DNA. The D gene is left open where the match is weak. Where a row states a size, it is once, few, many or the class of an expanded clone; other rows omit it.

abundance: few; v_gene: TRBV20-1; d_gene: TRBD2; j_gene: TRBJ2-1; CDR3aa: CSARLWGRVHNEQFF; CDR3nt: TGCAGTGCTAGACTTTGGGGGAGGGTCCACAATGAGCAGTTCTTC
abundance: few; v_gene: TRBV3-1; d_gene: -; j_gene: TRBJ1-5; CDR3aa: CASSQSLGQDNQPQHF; CDR3nt: TGTGCCAGCAGCCAATCCCTGGGGCAGGACAATCAGCCCCAGCATTTT
abundance: few; v_gene: TRBV15; d_gene: -; j_gene: TRBJ2-7; CDR3aa: CATSRDVGTISYEQYF; CDR3nt: TGTGCCACCAGCAGAGATGTCGGGACCATCTCCTACGAGCAGTACTTC
abundance: few; v_gene: TRBV7-7; d_gene: -; j_gene: TRBJ2-1; CDR3aa: CASSLGTGRNEQFF; CDR3nt: TGTGCCAGCAGCTTGGGGACTGGGCGCAATGAGCAGTTCTTC
abundance: -; v_gene: TRBV6-5; d_gene: -; j_gene: TRBJ2-5; CDR3aa: CASRADVTQYF; CDR3nt: TGTGCCAGCAGAGCCGATGTGACCCAGTACTTC
abundance: few; v_gene: TRBV5-5; d_gene: -; j_gene: TRBJ2-2; CDR3aa: CASSSPAGRGLGTGELFF; CDR3nt: TGTGCCAGCAGCTCCCCAGCCGGGAGGGGGCTAGGTACCGGGGAGCTGTTTTTT
abundance: many; v_gene: TRBV12-3/TRBV12-4; d_gene: TRBD1; j_gene: TRBJ2-3; CDR3aa: CASSSPRDRNTDTQYF; CDR3nt: TGTGCCAGCAGTTCTCCCCGGGACAGAAACACAGATACGCAGTATTTT
abundance: few; v_gene: TRBV6-2/TRBV6-3; d_gene: TRBD2; j_gene: TRBJ2-5; CDR3aa: CASKKLAGGFQETQYF; CDR3nt: TGTGCCAGCAAGAAACTAGCGGGAGGCTTCCAAGAGACCCAGTACTTC
abundance: few; v_gene: TRBV4-2; d_gene: TRBD1; j_gene: TRBJ1-3; CDR3aa: CASSGTGSISGNTIYF; CDR3nt: TGTGCCAGCAGCGGGACAGGTTCCATCTCTGGAAACACCATATATTTT
abundance: many; v_gene: TRBV20-1; d_gene: TRBD1; j_gene: TRBJ2-7; CDR3aa: CSARWDRGPEQYF; CDR3nt: TGCAGTGCTAGGTGGGACAGGGGGCCAGAGCAGTACTTC
abundance: few; v_gene: TRBV20-1; d_gene: TRBD1; j_gene: TRBJ2-7; CDR3aa: CSVPGGQGLYEQYF; CDR3nt: TGCAGTGTCCCCGGGGGACAGGGTCTTTACGAGCAGTACTTC
abundance: -; v_gene: TRBV28; d_gene: TRBD1; j_gene: TRBJ2-3; CDR3aa: CASKGQGGLTDTQYF; CDR3nt: TGTGCCAGCAAAGGACAGGGGGGGTTGACAGATACGCAGTATTTT
abundance: many; v_gene: TRBV5-1; d_gene: -; j_gene: TRBJ2-1; CDR3aa: CASSLDVGGSEQFF; CDR3nt: TGCGCCAGCAGCTTGGATGTAGGGGGTAGTGAGCAGTTCTTC
abundance: -; v_gene: TRBV2; d_gene: -; j_gene: TRBJ2-2; CDR3aa: CASRMTGELFF; CDR3nt: TGTGCCAGCCGGATGACCGGGGAGCTGTTTTTT
abundance: -; v_gene: TRBV5-1; d_gene: -; j_gene: TRBJ2-1; CDR3aa: CASSFGDRGSEQFF; CDR3nt: TGCGCCAGCAGCTTCGGGGACCGAGGGTCTGAGCAGTTCTTC
abundance: many; v_gene: TRBV6-5; d_gene: -; j_gene: TRBJ2-5; CDR3aa: CASSYVRAGYETQYF; CDR3nt: TGTGCCAGCAGTTACGTTAGGGCAGGGTACGAGACCCAGTACTTC
abundance: -; v_gene: TRBV5-5; d_gene: -; j_gene: TRBJ2-7; CDR3aa: CASSLAPPQDPYEQYF; CDR3nt: TGTGCCAGCAGCTTGGCCCCCCCACAGGACCCCTACGAGCAGTACTTC
abundance: -; v_gene: TRBV5-1; d_gene: -; j_gene: TRBJ2-7; CDR3aa: CASSIPYEQYF; CDR3nt: TGCGCCAGCAGCATTCCGTACGAGCAGTACTTC
abundance: many; v_gene: TRBV20-1; d_gene: TRBD2; j_gene: TRBJ2-1; CDR3aa: CSARVGTSGTREQFF; CDR3nt: TGCAGTGCTAGAGTGGGGACTAGCGGGACCAGGGAGCAGTTCTTC
abundance: many; v_gene: TRBV6-5; d_gene: -; j_gene: TRBJ1-1; CDR3aa: CASQTGNTEAFF; CDR3nt: TGTGCCAGCCAGACAGGGAACACTGAAGCTTTCTTT
abundance: few; v_gene: TRBV20-1; d_gene: -; j_gene: TRBJ1-2; CDR3aa: CSASSGGLGYTF; CDR3nt: TGCAGTGCTAGTTCCGGGGGGTTGGGCTACACCTTC
abundance: many; v_gene: TRBV7-2; d_gene: -; j_gene: TRBJ2-7; CDR3aa: CASSVNAGAQGQQYF; CDR3nt: TGTGCCAGCAGCGTTAATGCAGGGGCCCAGGGACAGCAGTACTTC
abundance: many; v_gene: TRBV6-5; d_gene: -; j_gene: TRBJ2-1; CDR3aa: CASSYSSGGGSNEQFF; CDR3nt: TGTGCCAGCAGTTACTCGAGCGGAGGTGGTTCCAATGAGCAGTTCTTC
abundance: -; v_gene: TRBV10-3; d_gene: TRBD1; j_gene: TRBJ1-6; CDR3aa: CAISLQGSSYNSPLHF; CDR3nt: TGTGCCATCAGCTTACAGGGGAGCTCCTATAATTCACCCCTCCACTTT
abundance: few; v_gene: TRBV7-6; d_gene: -; j_gene: TRBJ1-1; CDR3aa: CASSSQGVPNTEAFF; CDR3nt: TGTGCCAGCAGCTCGCAGGGCGTCCCCAACACTGAAGCTTTCTTT
abundance: many; v_gene: TRBV27; d_gene: -; j_gene: TRBJ2-7; CDR3aa: CASSPRFDHPYEQYF; CDR3nt: TGTGCCAGCAGCCCCCGGTTCGACCACCCCTACGAGCAGTACTTC
abundance: many; v_gene: TRBV4-3; d_gene: TRBD2; j_gene: TRBJ2-7; CDR3aa: CASSQGGLAGPVYEQYF; CDR3nt: TGCGCCAGCAGCCAAGGGGGACTAGCGGGTCCCGTCTACGAGCAGTACTTC
abundance: many; v_gene: TRBV7-9; d_gene: TRBD1; j_gene: TRBJ2-1; CDR3aa: CASSLTQGDNEQFF; CDR3nt: TGTGCCAGCAGCTTAACACAGGGGGACAATGAGCAGTTCTTC
abundance: -; v_gene: TRBV19; d_gene: TRBD2; j_gene: TRBJ2-1; CDR3aa: CASSPVPTGTRLNEQFF; CDR3nt: TGTGCCAGTAGCCCGGTGCCTACCGGGACTAGGCTCAATGAGCAGTTCTTC
abundance: many; v_gene: TRBV5-1; d_gene: -; j_gene: TRBJ2-5; CDR3aa: CASSLGSGPGETQYF; CDR3nt: TGCGCCAGCAGCTTGGGCAGCGGGCCCGGGGAGACCCAGTACTTC
abundance: many; v_gene: TRBV4-3; d_gene: -; j_gene: TRBJ2-7; CDR3aa: CPSGGGYEQYF; CDR3nt: TGCCCCTCAGGGGGGGGATACGAGCAGTACTTC
abundance: -; v_gene: TRBV30; d_gene: TRBD2; j_gene: TRBJ2-2; CDR3aa: CASSSWSGKRGGELFF; CDR3nt: TGTGCCTCCTCTTCTTGGAGCGGGAAACGTGGCGGGGAGCTGTTTTTT
abundance: -; v_gene: TRBV12-3/TRBV12-4; d_gene: -; j_gene: TRBJ1-1; CDR3aa: CASSPRPTEAFF; CDR3nt: TGTGCCAGCAGCCCCCGACCCACTGAAGCTTTCTTT
abundance: -; v_gene: TRBV18; d_gene: TRBD1; j_gene: TRBJ2-1; CDR3aa: CASSPSGQGVYRFF; CDR3nt: TGTGCCAGCTCACCCTCGGGACAGGGCGTCTATCGGTTCTTC
abundance: many; v_gene: TRBV12-3/TRBV12-4; d_gene: TRBD1; j_gene: TRBJ2-2; CDR3aa: CASSRQGKAGELFF; CDR3nt: TGTGCCAGCAGCCGACAGGGGAAAGCCGGGGAGCTGTTTTTT
abundance: -; v_gene: TRBV7-2; d_gene: -; j_gene: TRBJ2-3; CDR3aa: CASSFARGASGRAWTDTQYF; CDR3nt: TGTGCCAGCAGCTTCGCAAGGGGGGCTAGCGGAAGGGCGTGGACAGATACGCAGTATTTT
abundance: few; v_gene: TRBV20-1; d_gene: TRBD2; j_gene: TRBJ2-7; CDR3aa: CSASRASGSHEQYF; CDR3nt: TGCAGTGCTAGCAGGGCTAGCGGGAGCCACGAGCAGTACTTC
abundance: once; v_gene: TRBV7-9; d_gene: -; j_gene: TRBJ2-5; CDR3aa: CASSYGAETQYF; CDR3nt: TGTGCCAGCAGCTACGGGGCAGAGACCCAGTACTTC
abundance: many; v_gene: TRBV14; d_gene: -; j_gene: TRBJ1-4; CDR3aa: CASSRNNEKLFF; CDR3nt: TGTGCCAGCAGCCGGAATAATGAAAAACTGTTTTTT
abundance: -; v_gene: TRBV20-1; d_gene: -; j_gene: TRBJ2-1; CDR3aa: CSARSRRSRQFF; CDR3nt: TGCAGTGCTAGATCACGACGAAGCCGGCAGTTCTTC
abundance: few; v_gene: TRBV4-3; d_gene: -; j_gene: TRBJ2-1; CDR3aa: CASSQEGSSYNEQFF; CDR3nt: TGCGCCAGCAGCCAAGAAGGCAGCTCCTACAATGAGCAGTTCTTC
abundance: many; v_gene: TRBV5-1; d_gene: -; j_gene: TRBJ2-7; CDR3aa: CASSAERGLEQYF; CDR3nt: TGCGCCAGCAGCGCCGAGAGGGGCCTCGAGCAGTACTTC
abundance: few; v_gene: TRBV4-1; d_gene: TRBD2; j_gene: TRBJ2-1; CDR3aa: CASSRRLAGGPFEQFF; CDR3nt: TGCGCCAGCAGCCGTCGACTAGCGGGAGGGCCATTTGAGCAGTTCTTC
abundance: -; v_gene: TRBV7-9; d_gene: -; j_gene: TRBJ2-5; CDR3aa: CASSLLRTTGYETQYF; CDR3nt: TGTGCCAGCAGCTTATTGAGGACCACGGGCTACGAGACCCAGTACTTC
abundance: -; v_gene: TRBV18; d_gene: -; j_gene: TRBJ1-1; CDR3aa: CASSFAGQTGTEAFF; CDR3nt: TGTGCCAGCTCATTCGCCGGACAGACGGGCACTGAAGCTTTCTTT
abundance: few; v_gene: TRBV4-1; d_gene: TRBD1; j_gene: TRBJ2-4; CDR3aa: CASSDPGGLRLKNIQYF; CDR3nt: TGCGCCAGCAGCGACCCAGGGGGCCTCCGCCTCAAAAACATTCAGTACTTC
abundance: -; v_gene: TRBV7-2; d_gene: -; j_gene: TRBJ2-5; CDR3aa: CASSLLGAETQYF; CDR3nt: TGTGCCAGCAGCTTATTGGGCGCGGAGACCCAGTACTTC
abundance: -; v_gene: TRBV20-1; d_gene: TRBD2; j_gene: TRBJ2-3; CDR3aa: CSASPASGNTDTQYF; CDR3nt: TGCAGTGCTAGCCCGGCTAGCGGGAACACAGATACGCAGTATTTT
abundance: -; v_gene: TRBV11-1; d_gene: TRBD2; j_gene: TRBJ2-5; CDR3aa: CASSRGLAGVQETQYF; CDR3nt: TGTGCCAGCAGCCGGGGACTAGCGGGAGTTCAGGAGACCCAGTACTTC
abundance: -; v_gene: TRBV5-1; d_gene: -; j_gene: TRBJ2-5; CDR3aa: CASSLSPGLNQETQYF; CDR3nt: TGCGCCAGCAGCTTGTCGCCAGGACTAAACCAAGAGACCCAGTACTTC
abundance: -; v_gene: TRBV18; d_gene: -; j_gene: TRBJ1-1; CDR3aa: CASSPPQGNTEAFF; CDR3nt: TGTGCCAGCTCACCACCACAGGGTAACACTGAAGCTTTCTTT
abundance: few; v_gene: TRBV11-3; d_gene: -; j_gene: TRBJ2-1; CDR3aa: CASSLTRYNEQFF; CDR3nt: TGTGCCAGCAGCTTAACGAGGTACAATGAGCAGTTCTTC
abundance: few; v_gene: TRBV5-4; d_gene: -; j_gene: TRBJ2-1; CDR3aa: CASSLSGGDEQFF; CDR3nt: TGTGCCAGCAGCTTGTCGGGTGGCGATGAGCAGTTCTTC
abundance: many; v_gene: TRBV7-2; d_gene: TRBD2; j_gene: TRBJ2-1; CDR3aa: CASSLDGRPKQFF; CDR3nt: TGTGCCAGCAGCTTAGACGGGAGGCCCAAGCAGTTCTTC